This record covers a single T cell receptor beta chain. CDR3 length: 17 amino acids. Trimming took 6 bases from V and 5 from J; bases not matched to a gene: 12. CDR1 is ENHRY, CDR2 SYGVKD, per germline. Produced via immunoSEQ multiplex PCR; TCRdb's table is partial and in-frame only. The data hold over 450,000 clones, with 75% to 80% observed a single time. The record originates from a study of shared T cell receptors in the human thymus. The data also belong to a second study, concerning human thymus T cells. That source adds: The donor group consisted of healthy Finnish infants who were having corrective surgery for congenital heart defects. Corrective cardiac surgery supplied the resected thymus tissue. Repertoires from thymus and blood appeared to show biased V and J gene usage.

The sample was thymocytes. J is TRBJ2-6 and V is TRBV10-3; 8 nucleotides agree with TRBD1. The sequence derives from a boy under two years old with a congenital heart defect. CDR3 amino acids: CAISRDRLTGWANVLTF. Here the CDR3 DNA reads TGTGCCATCAGCAGGGACAGGCTCACAGGATGGGCCAACGTCCTGACTTTC.